This is a list of T cell receptor beta chains from one sample in a study of blood T cells in healthy people across ages. TCRdb independently ran MiXCR on the 5' RACE reads; one entry per CDR3 protein. The sample holds roughly 2 million distinct CDR3 sequences, roughly 50% seen once. Sequencing input: blood. Every receptor here comes from a woman aged 40 to 50 in good health. The CDR3 runs from the conserved cysteine through the conserved F or W. The order of the fields is V gene, D gene, clone size, J gene, CDR3 protein, CDR3 DNA. The D gene is left open where the match is weak. Clone size is given for some rows only: seen once, a few or many times, or a class if the clone is expanded.

TRBV20-1	TRBD1	NA	TRBJ2-7	CSRDRVTYEQYF	TGCAGTAGGGACAGGGTGACCTACGAGCAGTACTTC
TRBV27	NA	few	TRBJ1-2	CASRATGRGYGYTF	TGTGCCAGCAGGGCGACTGGGCGAGGCTATGGCTACACCTTC
TRBV4-3	NA	NA	TRBJ2-5	CASSQRQVGETQYF	TGCGCCAGCAGCCAACGACAGGTCGGAGAGACCCAGTACTTC
TRBV5-1	TRBD1	few	TRBJ2-1	CASSLGQGKGYNEQFF	TGCGCCAGCAGCTTGGGACAGGGGAAGGGCTACAATGAGCAGTTCTTC
TRBV7-9	NA	few	TRBJ2-1	CASSLRQDGTEYNEQFF	TGTGCCAGCAGCTTAAGGCAGGACGGGACGGAATACAATGAGCAGTTCTTC
TRBV3-1	TRBD2	NA	TRBJ2-5	CASSHGGLAVKETQYF	TGTGCCAGCAGCCACGGGGGTCTAGCGGTTAAAGAGACCCAGTACTTC
TRBV7-2	NA	few	TRBJ2-3	CATRALTDTQYF	TGTGCCACCAGGGCGTTAACAGATACGCAGTATTTT
TRBV27	TRBD1	NA	TRBJ2-5	CASGTGANQETQYF	TGTGCCAGCGGTACAGGGGCGAACCAAGAGACCCAGTACTTC
TRBV5-6	TRBD1	NA	TRBJ1-2	CASSFPQTGQRDYGYTF	TGTGCCAGCAGCTTCCCGCAGACGGGACAGCGGGACTATGGCTACACCTTC
TRBV28	NA	NA	TRBJ1-5	CASRGLNSNQPQHF	TGTGCCAGCAGGGGTCTTAATAGCAATCAGCCCCAGCATTTT
TRBV20-1	NA	NA	TRBJ1-6	CSALSRVSPLHF	TGCAGTGCCCTCTCTAGGGTTTCACCCCTCCACTTT
TRBV10-3	NA	NA	TRBJ1-5	CAISDADYSNQPQHF	TGTGCCATCAGTGACGCGGATTATAGCAATCAGCCCCAGCATTTT
TRBV6-5	TRBD2	few	TRBJ2-1	CASSYLAGGPNEQFF	TGTGCCAGCAGTTATCTAGCGGGGGGGCCTAATGAGCAGTTCTTC
TRBV6-2/TRBV6-3	NA	NA	TRBJ2-2	CASTNTRTGTGELFF	TGTGCCAGCACCAACACCCGTACAGGGACCGGGGAGCTGTTTTTT
TRBV20-1	TRBD2	NA	TRBJ2-1	CSASSGGPSYNEQFF	TGCAGTGCTAGTTCGGGGGGGCCGTCCTACAATGAGCAGTTCTTC
TRBV20-1	TRBD2	few	TRBJ2-4	CSARDAQGGQHIQYF	TGCAGTGCTAGAGATGCCCAGGGAGGGCAACACATTCAGTACTTC
TRBV4-3	TRBD1	NA	TRBJ1-2	CASSQGGQNGGYTF	TGCGCCAGCAGCCAAGGGGGACAGAACGGTGGCTACACCTTC
TRBV27	TRBD1	NA	TRBJ2-1	CASSLTGAHNEQFF	TGTGCCAGCAGTTTGACAGGGGCCCACAATGAGCAGTTCTTC
TRBV18	NA	NA	TRBJ2-3	CASSPSGTGSPDTQYF	TGTGCCAGCTCACCATCTGGCACAGGGTCCCCAGATACGCAGTATTTT
TRBV6-5	TRBD2	NA	TRBJ2-7	CASSYSPGLKNEQYF	TGTGCCAGCAGTTACTCCCCGGGACTAAAAAACGAGCAGTACTTC
TRBV21-1	NA	NA	TRBJ2-1	CASSKPPPGGRGNEQFF	TGTGCCAGCAGCAAACCGCCTCCGGGGGGGCGTGGGAATGAGCAGTTCTTC
TRBV27	TRBD1	few	TRBJ1-2	CASSLSGQDRYGYTF	TGTGCCAGCAGTTTATCGGGACAGGATCGCTATGGCTACACCTTC
TRBV5-1	NA	NA	TRBJ1-4	CASSSLTDHNQKLFF	TGCGCCAGCAGCAGTCTGACAGATCACAACCAAAAACTGTTTTTT
TRBV20-1	TRBD2	few	TRBJ2-1	CSAGGASGYNEQFF	TGCAGTGCGGGGGGGGCTAGCGGGTACAATGAGCAGTTCTTC
TRBV7-6	TRBD1	NA	TRBJ2-7	CASSLAGTGLSEQYF	TGTGCCAGCAGCTTAGCGGGGACAGGGTTAAGCGAGCAGTACTTC
TRBV28	TRBD1	many	TRBJ2-7	CASRTGNEQYF	TGTGCCAGCAGGACAGGGAACGAGCAGTACTTC
TRBV10-3	TRBD2	NA	TRBJ2-5	CATREGLTQETQYF	TGTGCCACCCGGGAGGGGCTTACCCAAGAGACCCAGTACTTC
TRBV24-1	TRBD1	NA	TRBJ2-7	CATSEGGTGGYEQYF	TGTGCCACCAGTGAAGGCGGGACAGGGGGCTACGAGCAGTACTTC
TRBV11-2	NA	NA	TRBJ2-1	CASSFDSTVYNEQFF	TGTGCCAGCAGCTTCGATAGTACAGTTTACAATGAGCAGTTCTTC
TRBV5-6	NA	once	TRBJ2-4	CASSFWAVLAKNIQYF	TGTGCCAGCAGCTTCTGGGCAGTTCTAGCCAAAAACATTCAGTACTTC
TRBV7-3	TRBD1	few	TRBJ2-3	CASSLSSLGGGTDTQYF	TGTGCCAGCAGCTTAAGTTCGTTAGGGGGCGGCACAGATACGCAGTATTTT
TRBV3-1	NA	NA	TRBJ2-5	CASSQPVGTQYF	TGTGCCAGCAGCCAACCTGTGGGGACCCAGTACTTC
TRBV12-3/TRBV12-4	NA	NA	TRBJ2-3	CASNLGGLTDTQYF	TGTGCCAGCAATCTCGGGGGCCTCACAGATACGCAGTATTTT
TRBV7-9	NA	many	TRBJ2-7	CASSSGDEQYF	TGTGCCAGCAGCTCGGGGGACGAGCAGTACTTC
TRBV6-2/TRBV6-3	TRBD2	few	TRBJ2-5	CASIGLAGAQETQYF	TGTGCCAGCATCGGACTAGCGGGGGCCCAAGAGACCCAGTACTTC
TRBV20-1	TRBD1	few	TRBJ2-3	CSASGTAPAQYF	TGCAGTGCTAGTGGGACAGCCCCCGCGCAGTATTTT
TRBV4-1	NA	NA	TRBJ1-1	CASSQGGGRNTEAFF	TGCGCCAGCAGCCAAGGTGGGGGTCGGAACACTGAAGCTTTCTTT
TRBV7-9	TRBD1	few	TRBJ2-1	CASGRRQGASGNEQFF	TGTGCCAGCGGAAGGAGACAGGGGGCTTCAGGCAATGAGCAGTTCTTC
TRBV5-1	NA	NA	TRBJ2-7	CASSLNYGGDSRSYEQYF	TGCGCCAGCAGCTTGAATTACGGGGGGGACAGCCGCAGCTACGAGCAGTACTTC
TRBV4-3	TRBD2	NA	TRBJ2-2	CASSHPPGLAFRLSGELFF	TGCGCCAGCAGCCACCCCCCGGGACTAGCTTTTCGGCTGTCCGGGGAGCTGTTTTTT
TRBV4-2	TRBD1	NA	TRBJ1-6	CASSQEDRGSPLHF	TGTGCCAGCAGCCAAGAGGACAGGGGTTCACCCCTCCACTTT
TRBV4-2	NA	few	TRBJ2-5	CASSQDLRKPGETQYF	TGTGCCAGCAGCCAAGATCTTAGGAAACCGGGGGAGACCCAGTACTTC
TRBV20-1	TRBD1	few	TRBJ2-3	CSASMTGSTDTQYF	TGCAGTGCTTCCATGACAGGGAGCACAGATACGCAGTATTTT
TRBV4-2	TRBD2	NA	TRBJ2-5	CASSKTSGADQETQYF	TGTGCCAGCAGCAAGACTAGCGGTGCCGATCAGGAGACCCAGTACTTC
TRBV20-1	TRBD1	few	TRBJ2-6	CSARNNPGQRSLGGANVLTF	TGCAGTGCTAGAAACAATCCGGGACAGAGATCCCTTGGTGGGGCCAACGTCCTGACTTTC
TRBV20-1	NA	NA	TRBJ1-4	CSARSGGLFF	TGCAGTGCTAGGTCCGGGGGACTGTTTTTT
TRBV6-2/TRBV6-3	NA	few	TRBJ2-5	CASISGFWETQYF	TGTGCCAGCATCTCAGGGTTTTGGGAGACCCAGTACTTC
TRBV12-3/TRBV12-4	NA	NA	TRBJ2-5	CASNRAEETQYF	TGTGCCAGCAATAGGGCCGAAGAGACCCAGTACTTC
TRBV7-9	NA	NA	TRBJ1-4	CASSQGSVPNEKLFF	TGTGCCAGCAGTCAAGGGTCGGTACCCAATGAAAAACTGTTTTTT
TRBV24-1	NA	NA	TRBJ2-3	CATSDIADTQYF	TGTGCCACCAGTGACATTGCAGATACGCAGTATTTT
TRBV7-2	TRBD2	few	TRBJ2-5	CASSLIGTSQETQYF	TGTGCCAGCAGCTTAATCGGGACTAGCCAAGAGACCCAGTACTTC
TRBV9	NA	NA	TRBJ1-6	CASSVGRDGSPLHF	TGTGCCAGCAGCGTAGGCAGGGACGGGTCACCCCTCCACTTT
TRBV7-8	NA	NA	TRBJ2-6	CASSRPGGLSSGANVLTF	TGTGCCAGCAGCCGCCCAGGGGGGCTGAGCTCTGGGGCCAACGTCCTGACTTTC
TRBV27	NA	few	TRBJ2-5	CASRLLPLETQYF	TGTGCCAGCCGACTCCTACCCTTAGAGACCCAGTACTTC
TRBV15	NA	NA	TRBJ2-7	CATSRDSSQQGYF	TGTGCCACCAGCAGAGATTCGTCCCAACAGGGGTACTTC